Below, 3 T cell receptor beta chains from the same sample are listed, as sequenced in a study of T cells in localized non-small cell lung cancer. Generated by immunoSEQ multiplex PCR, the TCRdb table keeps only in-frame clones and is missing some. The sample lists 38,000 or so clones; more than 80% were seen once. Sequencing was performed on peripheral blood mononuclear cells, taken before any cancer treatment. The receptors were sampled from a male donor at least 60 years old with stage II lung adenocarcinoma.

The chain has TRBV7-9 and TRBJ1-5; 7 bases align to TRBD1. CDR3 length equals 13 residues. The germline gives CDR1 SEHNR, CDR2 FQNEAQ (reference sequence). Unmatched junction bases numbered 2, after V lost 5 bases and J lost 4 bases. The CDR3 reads CASSRDRNQPQHF. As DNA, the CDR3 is TGTGCCAGCAGCCGGGACAGAAATCAGCCCCAGCATTTT.

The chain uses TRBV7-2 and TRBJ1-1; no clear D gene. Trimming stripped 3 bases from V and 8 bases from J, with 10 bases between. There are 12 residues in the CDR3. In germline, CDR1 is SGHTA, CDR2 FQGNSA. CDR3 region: CASSFRGREAFF. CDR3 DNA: TGTGCCAGCAGCTTTAGAGGGAGGGAAGCTTTCTTT.

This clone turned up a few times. The CDR3 here is CASSDGTSGPFTDTQYF. For the CDR3, the DNA is TGTGCCAGCTCGGACGGGACTAGCGGGCCCTTCACAGATACGCAGTATTTT. V gene TRBV18 combines with J gene TRBJ2-3, with TRBD2 matching over 12 bases. Losses at the gene ends were 6 bases for V and 2 bases for J; bases not matched to a gene: 9. The CDR3 loop spans 17 amino acids. The germline V gene has CDR1 KGHSH and CDR2 LQKENI.